The 18 T cell receptor beta chains presented below share a single source sample, sequenced in a study of blood T cell repertoires in COVID-19. Sequencing was performed with immunoSEQ multiplex PCR; in TCRdb, only in-frame clones are kept and a portion is missing. The data show around 320,000 clones, around 92% seen once. Sequenced material: PBMCs or T cells enriched from blood (not recorded which). These receptors all stem from a woman between 45 and 60 years old who had been exposed to COVID-19.

The chain employs TRBV12-3 or TRBV12-4 and TRBJ1-2; TRBD1 might be the D (6 bases). The CDR3 covers 13 residues. The V end lost 3 bases, the J end lost 8 bases, and 13 bases lay between the germline ends. This CDR3 reads CASSFFSGDGYTF. CDR3 DNA sequence: TGTGCCAGCAGTTTCTTCTCAGGGGACGGCTACACCTTC.

The chain links TRBV28 to TRBJ1-1; a possible D gene is TRBD1 (6 bases). V dropped 5 bases and J dropped 2 bases, with 15 bases sitting between them. This CDR3 region has 15 residues. The germline V gene encodes CDR1 MDHEN and CDR2 SYDVKM. CDR3 in DNA: TGTGCCAGCAGTAAATGGACAGTAATTAACACTGAAGCTTTCTTT. It is translated as CASSKWTVINTEAFF.

The J gene is TRBJ1-5, the V gene TRBV5-6; no definite D call. CDR3 length: 14 amino acids. Trimming left V 0 bases short and J 3 bases short, with 7 bases between. Per germline, CDR1 SGHDT and CDR2 YYEEEE. The CDR3 nucleotides read TGTGCCAGCAGCTTGGCTGAGAACAATCAGCCCCAGCATTTT. Its protein is CASSLAENNQPQHF.

The V call is TRBV29-1, the J call TRBJ2-3, with TRBD2 matching 10 bases. Germline V lookup: CDR1 SQVTM, CDR2 ANQGSEA. CDR3 length equals 18 residues. J gave up 0 bases and V 0 bases, and 9 bases lay outside the gene matches. CDR3 residues: CSVEDLQLAGSSTDTQYF. CDR3 in DNA: TGCAGCGTTGAAGATCTTCAACTAGCGGGGAGTAGCACAGATACGCAGTATTTT.

The chain recombines TRBV10-3 with TRBJ2-5; 12 bases agree with TRBD2. Germline-derived CDR1 and CDR2 are ENHRY and SYGVKD. Trimming removed 9 bases from V and 3 bases from J; junction bases left unmatched: 8. The CDR3 spans 15 residues. DNA of the CDR3: TGTGCCATTGGAGCTAGCGGGGGGGCTAAAGAGACCCAGTACTTC. It codes for CAIGASGGAKETQYF.

The chain carries TRBV2 and TRBJ2-1, with unresolved D. Trimming shortened V by 4 bases and J by 3 bases, and 10 bases separated the two germline ends. The CDR3 is made up of 14 amino acids. Germline CDR1 reads SNHLY; CDR2 reads FYNNEI. The CDR3 reads CASSGDSLYNEQFF. The DNA of the CDR3 is TGTGCCAGCAGTGGAGATTCCCTCTACAATGAGCAGTTCTTC.

The CDR3 loop is CASGDIASEAFF. The CDR3 nucleotides read TGTGCCAGCGGGGACATAGCGTCTGAAGCTTTCTTT. This chain uses TRBV28 with TRBJ1-1, with D maybe TRBD1 (6 bases). Between the trimmed V and J ends, which lost 8 bases and 6 bases, there was a span of 13 bases. CDR1 and CDR2 (germline): MDHEN, SYDVKM. The CDR3 has 12 amino acids.

The rearrangement uses TRBV28 and TRBJ2-7; 8 bases align to TRBD1. CDR3 size: 15 residues. With V trimmed by 1 base and J by 2 bases, 4 bases remained unmatched. Germline assignment: CDR1 MDHEN and CDR2 SYDVKM. The CDR3 DNA sequence: TGTGCCAGCAGTTTATCGGGACAGGTAGCCTACGAGCAGTACTTC. It is translated as CASSLSGQVAYEQYF. Using reference TRBV28 and TRBJ2-7 for the parts outside the CDR3, the full variable domain is DVKVTQSSRYLVKRTGEKVFLECVQDMDHENMFWYRQDPGLGLRLIYFSYDVKMKEKGDIPEGYSVSREKKERFSLILESASTNQTSMYLCASSLSGQVAYEQYFGPGTRLTVT.

The chain combines TRBV3-1 (or the pseudogene TRBV3-2) with TRBJ2-7; D is unresolved. This CDR3 has 13 residues. The germline V gene encodes CDR1 LGHDT and CDR2 YNNKEL (reference sequence). V gave up 1 base and J gave up 2 bases, with 6 bases separating them. In DNA, the CDR3 is TGTGCCAGCAGCCAAGCAGGAACCTACGAGCAGTACTTC. It encodes CASSQAGTYEQYF.

The chain is built from TRBV5-8 and TRBJ2-5; TRBD1 matches at 8 bases. Unmatched junction bases numbered 5, after V lost 0 bases and J lost 7 bases. The CDR3 is made up of 14 amino acids. Per the germline V gene, CDR1 is SGHTS and CDR2 is YDEGEE. Here the CDR3 reads CASSLGQGAVTQYF. The CDR3 DNA sequence: TGTGCCAGCAGCTTGGGTCAGGGGGCAGTGACCCAGTACTTC.

The CDR3, as DNA: TGTGCCAGTAGTCCCTGGACAGAGGCTAACTATGGCTACACCTTC. It is translated as CASSPWTEANYGYTF. The genes are TRBV19 and TRBJ1-2; D is perhaps TRBD1 (6 bases). V lost 5 bases and J 0 bases, leaving 13 bases between the germline ends. Germline values: CDR1 LNHDA, CDR2 SQIVND (reference sequence). There are 15 residues in the CDR3.

This clone was detected only once. The chain joins TRBV19 to TRBJ1-2; D possibly corresponds to TRBD1 (5 bases). CDR3 size: 12 residues. Germline-derived CDR1 and CDR2 are LNHDA and SQIVND (reference sequence). The V end was cut by 10 bases, the J end by 4 bases, with 13 bases between. The CDR3 protein is CATQTDRYGYTF. The CDR3 DNA is TGTGCCACCCAGACAGACCGCTATGGCTACACCTTC.

V is TRBV29-1 and J is TRBJ2-7; 10 positions agree with TRBD1. Germline CDR1 SQVTM, CDR2 ANQGSEA. V lost 4 bases and J lost 5; bases outside the gene matches: 8. The CDR3 is 14 amino acids. The CDR3 reads CSVVFRDRGDEQYF. The CDR3 region has the DNA TGCAGCGTTGTGTTCCGGGACAGGGGAGACGAGCAGTACTTC.

The chain recombines TRBV30 with TRBJ1-4; TRBD1 matches 8 bases. Unmatched junction bases numbered 4, after V lost 2 bases and J lost 8 bases. The CDR3 length is 13 residues. Germline CDR1 is GTSNPN and CDR2 is SVGIG (reference sequence). CDR3 coding DNA: TGTGCCTGGAGTTCGGCAGGGGGCGAAAAACTGTTTTTT. It yields the protein CAWSSAGGEKLFF.

J is TRBJ2-7 and V is TRBV19; 11 bases fit TRBD1. The CDR3 consists of 18 residues. CDR1 and CDR2 from the germline V gene are LNHDA and SQIVND (reference sequence). V trimming: 0 bases; J trimming: 1 base; junction bases outside the gene matches: 8. The CDR3 DNA follows: TGTGCCAGTAGTATAGAATGGGTCGGACAGGGGGCATCCTACGAGCAGTACTTC. It translates to CASSIEWVGQGASYEQYF.

Notes on this clone: One junction end does not reproduce the germline sequence, and a read error may be involved. The V and J genes are TRBV18 and TRBJ2-7, with 11 bases aligning to TRBD2. The germline gives CDR1 KGHSH, CDR2 LQKENI. The CDR3 consists of 14 residues. CDR3 nucleotide sequence: TGTGCCAGCTCCCCACTAGCGGGGGTTCTCGAGCAGTACTTC. It yields the protein CASSPLAGVLEQYF. Together with reference TRBV18 and TRBJ2-7, the CDR3 gives the full variable domain: NAGVMQNPRHLVRRRGQEARLRCSPMKGHSHVYWYRQLPEEGLKFMVYLQKENIIDESGMPKERFSAEFPKEGPSILRIQQVVRGDSAAYFCASSPLAGVLEQYFGPGTRLTVT.

This sequence joins TRBV7-9 and TRBJ1-6; 9 bases are shared with TRBD1. Germline V gene data show CDR1 as SEHNR and CDR2 as FQNEAQ (reference sequence). The CDR3 extends over 16 amino acids. The junction had 10 bases not matched to a gene; V was cut back by 3 bases and J by 10 bases. CDR3 DNA: TGTGCCAGCAGCTTTTCCGGGACAGGGCGTAACTCACCCCTCCACTTT. This encodes CASSFSGTGRNSPLHF.

V gene TRBV28 combines with J gene TRBJ2-2; D gene unclear. Germline assignment: CDR1 MDHEN and CDR2 SYDVKM. Trimming shortened V by 8 bases and J by 0 bases, and 7 bases separated the two germline ends. The CDR3 contains 13 residues. The CDR3 nucleotides are TGTGCCAGCCAAACATCGAACACCGGGGAGCTGTTTTTT. This sequence encodes CASQTSNTGELFF.